Presented here are 20 T cell receptor beta chains from one specimen sequenced in a study of blood T cell repertoires in COVID-19. TCRdb keeps only in-frame clones here, not all; method: immunoSEQ multiplex PCR. The sample shows 150,000 or so clones, around 80% of them seen only once. Sequenced sample: peripheral blood. The receptors here all came from a human donor with acute or convalescent COVID-19. The donor label of this sample is uncertain.

The CDR3 is CASRGASPTNEKLFF. CDR3 nucleotides: TGTGCCAGCAGGGGGGCGTCCCCAACTAATGAAAAACTGTTTTTT. The V call is TRBV6-5, the J call TRBJ1-4, with D possibly TRBD1 on 6 matching bases. The ends were cut back, 6 bases at V and 0 bases at J, with 11 bases in the middle. This CDR3 is 15 amino acids long. CDR1 is MNHEY and CDR2 is SVGAGI in the germline V gene.

The J gene is TRBJ2-5, the V gene TRBV4-3; no firm D call. This CDR3 is built from 15 residues. The V and J ends lost 0 bases and 4 bases respectively, with 12 bases between them. CDR1 is LGHNA, CDR2 YSLEER, per germline. The CDR3 spells CASSQDPRVLETQYF. In DNA form, the CDR3 reads TGCGCCAGCAGCCAAGATCCCCGGGTATTAGAGACCCAGTACTTC.

V is TRBV7-3 and J is TRBJ1-2; D not resolved. V lost 5 bases and J 8 bases, leaving 15 bases between the germline ends. The V gene's germline CDR1 is SGHTA and CDR2 FQGTGA. This CDR3 spans 13 amino acids. The CDR3 coding sequence is TGTGCCAGCAGCCCGGGAAACCAGGAGGGCTACACCTTC. This translates into CASSPGNQEGYTF.

The CDR3, as DNA: TGTGCCAGCAGTTCTTCAGGGGGGAACACCATATATTTT. Translated, it gives CASSSSGGNTIYF. This chain uses TRBV12-3 or TRBV12-4 with TRBJ1-3, with 7 nucleotides matching TRBD1. The CDR3 contains 13 residues. The junction had 4 bases not matched to a gene; V was cut back by 4 bases and J by 7 bases.

The chain recombines TRBV12-3 or TRBV12-4 with TRBJ1-2; the D is unclear. Trimming took off 6 bases at V and 11 bases at J, with 13 bases between the two ends. There are 11 residues in the CDR3. DNA of the CDR3: TGTGCCAGCAGCCCCATGGGAGGGTACACCTTC. This sequence encodes CASSPMGGYTF.

The genes are TRBV10-2 and TRBJ2-3, with D possibly matching TRBD2 (5 bases). Per germline, CDR1 WSHSY and CDR2 SAAADI. Trimming removed 5 bases from V and 0 bases from J, with 9 bases in between. CDR3 size: 14 residues. The CDR3 here is CASSLATSTDTQYF. The CDR3 DNA follows: TGCGCCAGCAGTCTAGCTACTAGCACAGATACGCAGTATTTT.

The V call is TRBV11-3, the J call TRBJ2-3; the D gene is possibly TRBD2 (5 bases). There are 14 residues in the CDR3. V was clipped by 0 bases and J by 5 bases, with 9 bases between them. Germline values: CDR1 SGHNT, CDR2 YENEEA. The CDR3 nucleotides read TGTGCCAGCAGCTTAGATTTGAGGGAAGATACGCAGTATTTT. It is translated as CASSLDLREDTQYF. Drawing the rest from reference TRBV11-3 and TRBJ2-3, the complete variable domain is EAGVVQSPRYKIIEKKQPVAFWCNPISGHNTLYWYLQNLGQGPELLIRYENEEAVDDSQLPKDRFSAERLKGVDSTLKIQPAELGDSAVYLCASSLDLREDTQYFGPGTRLTVL.

J is TRBJ1-2 and V is TRBV7-2; D might be TRBD1 (6 bases). Trimming shortened V by 4 bases and J by 6 bases, and 9 bases separated the two germline ends. The CDR3 runs 12 residues. Germline loops: CDR1 SGHTA, CDR2 FQGNSA. The CDR3 here is CASSSRGNGYTF. The CDR3 DNA sequence: TGTGCCAGCAGCTCAAGGGGGAATGGCTACACCTTC.

The V and J genes are TRBV2 and TRBJ2-5, with TRBD1 matching 7 bases. V was pared by 6 bases and J by 1 base, with 14 bases of the junction left unmatched. From germline, CDR1 is SNHLY and CDR2 FYNNEI. The length of the CDR3 is 17 residues. CDR3 coding DNA: TGTGCCAGCAGGAATCAACAGGGGCGGCCCGGCCAAGAGACCCAGTACTTC. Its protein product is CASRNQQGRPGQETQYF.

The CDR3 DNA is TGTGCCAGCAGTCCCGGACGGGGAGGAACAACTGAAGCTTTCTTT. Translation gives CASSPGRGGTTEAFF. The chain links TRBV27 to TRBJ1-1; no clear D. CDR3 length equals 15 residues. Looked up from germline, CDR1 is MNHEY and CDR2 is SMNVEV (reference sequence). The V end lost 5 bases, the J end lost 5 bases, and 18 bases lay between the germline ends.

This chain connects TRBV7-9 to TRBJ1-2; D gene unclear. CDR3 length: 14 residues. The germline V gene encodes CDR1 SEHNR and CDR2 FQNEAQ (reference sequence). With 4 bases removed from V and 6 bases from J, the gap between germline ends came to 15 bases. The CDR3 nucleotides read TGTGCCAGCAGCTACCCGTCGAGGGAGGATGGCTACACCTTC. Translated: CASSYPSREDGYTF.

The V gene is TRBV14, the J gene TRBJ1-1; D uncertain. The CDR3 contains 16 residues. The V end was cut by 0 bases, the J end by 3 bases, with 14 bases between. The germline V gene has CDR1 SGHDN and CDR2 FVKESK. CDR3: CASSQESVSMYTEAFF. The CDR3 DNA reads as TGTGCCAGCAGCCAAGAATCTGTCAGTATGTACACTGAAGCTTTCTTT.

The V call is TRBV19, the J call TRBJ1-4; 7 nucleotides agree with TRBD1. The CDR3 is made up of 18 amino acids. CDR1 and CDR2 (germline): LNHDA, SQIVND (reference sequence). The ends lost 0 bases at V and 10 bases at J; junction bases unmatched: 17. CDR3 region: CASSIDPGSGTVKGKLFF. The CDR3 nucleotides read TGTGCCAGTAGTATAGATCCGGGATCCGGGACAGTAAAAGGAAAACTGTTTTTT.

The CDR3 sequence is CASSQHIQEYTEAFF. The CDR3 DNA sequence: TGTGCCAGTAGTCAACACATACAGGAGTACACTGAAGCTTTCTTT. J is TRBJ1-1 and V is TRBV19, with a weak D call TRBD1 (5 bases). Germline values: CDR1 LNHDA, CDR2 SQIVND (reference sequence). This CDR3 contains 15 residues. Trimming removed 5 bases from V and 3 bases from J, with 16 bases in between.

The gene calls are TRBV11-2 and TRBJ2-1; maybe TRBD2 (6 bases). Germline V CDR1 and CDR2: SGHAT, FQNNGV. The ends were cut back, 3 bases at V and 6 bases at J, with 21 bases in the middle. This CDR3 has 17 amino acids. As DNA, the CDR3 is TGTGCCAGCAGCTTCCTCGGGGGTAGCTCTTACGGCAATGAGCAGTTCTTC. Amino acid sequence: CASSFLGGSSYGNEQFF.

This chain connects TRBV5-6 to TRBJ2-4; tentative D call: TRBD1 (5 bases). With 0 bases removed from V and 0 bases from J, the gap between germline ends came to 7 bases. Per germline, CDR1 SGHDT and CDR2 YYEEEE. This CDR3 has 15 amino acids. This CDR3 reads CASSLGQIAKNIQYF. The CDR3 bases are TGTGCCAGCAGCTTGGGACAGATAGCCAAAAACATTCAGTACTTC.

V and J are TRBV5-1 and TRBJ1-4; no reliable D call. V was pared by 0 bases and J by 7 bases, with 13 bases between. The CDR3 is 15 amino acids. The V gene's germline CDR1 is SGHRS and CDR2 YFSETQ. CDR3 in amino acids: CASSLGGDRSEKLFF. The CDR3 DNA reads as TGCGCCAGCAGCTTGGGCGGGGATCGGAGTGAAAAACTGTTTTTT.

The chain uses TRBV5-8 and TRBJ1-1; D ambiguous. In germline, CDR1 is SGHTS, CDR2 YDEGEE. The V gene lost 2 bases and the J gene lost 6 bases, with 14 bases spanning the gap. This CDR3 has 14 amino acids. CDR3 coding DNA: TGTGCCAGCAGCTTTCCCCCTGAGGTGTCTGAAGCTTTCTTT. Amino acid sequence: CASSFPPEVSEAFF.

This clone was seen only a few times. This chain links TRBV19 with TRBJ1-2; a weak D match, TRBD1 (6 bases). This CDR3 spans 15 amino acids. The V gene lost 6 bases and the J gene lost 3 bases, with 17 bases spanning the gap. In germline, CDR1 is LNHDA, CDR2 SQIVND (reference sequence). CDR3 sequence: CASSLRGSGDYGYTF. In DNA, the CDR3 is TGTGCCAGTAGCCTACGCGGTTCAGGGGACTATGGCTACACCTTC. Full variable domain (missing parts from reference TRBV19 and TRBJ1-2): DGGITQSPKYLFRKEGQNVTLSCEQNLNHDAMYWYRQDPGQGLRLIYYSQIVNDFQKGDIAEGYSVSREKKESFPLTVTSAQKNPTAFYLCASSLRGSGDYGYTFGSGTRLTVV.

The J gene is TRBJ1-2, the V gene TRBV29-1; TRBD1 aligns across 7 bases. CDR1 and CDR2 from the germline V gene are SQVTM and ANQGSEA. CDR3 length: 13 residues. After removal of 6 bases from V and 5 bases from J, the junction contained 9 bases not matched to a gene. CDR3 sequence (DNA): TGCAGCGTCTCAGGGGGAGGTAATTATGGCTACACCTTC. Translating gives CSVSGGGNYGYTF.